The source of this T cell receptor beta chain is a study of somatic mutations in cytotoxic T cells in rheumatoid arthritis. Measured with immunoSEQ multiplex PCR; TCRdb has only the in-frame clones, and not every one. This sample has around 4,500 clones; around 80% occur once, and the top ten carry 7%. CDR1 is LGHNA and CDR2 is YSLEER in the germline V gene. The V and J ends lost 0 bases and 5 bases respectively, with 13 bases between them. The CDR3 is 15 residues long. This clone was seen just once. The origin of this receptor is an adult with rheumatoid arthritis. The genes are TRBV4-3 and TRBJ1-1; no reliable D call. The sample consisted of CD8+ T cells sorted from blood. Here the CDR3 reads CASSQDRSRGTEAFF. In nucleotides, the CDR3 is TGCGCCAGCAGCCAAGATCGGTCCCGAGGGACTGAAGCTTTCTTT.